The 18 T cell receptor beta chains presented below share a single source sample, sequenced in a study of blood T cell repertoires in COVID-19. Produced via immunoSEQ multiplex PCR; TCRdb's table is partial and in-frame only. The repertoire has tens of thousands of clones, 70% to 85% of them found once; the top ten carry 25%. Sequenced material: peripheral blood. The receptors derive from a man aged 60 to 69 with acute or convalescent COVID-19.

V gene TRBV28 combines with J gene TRBJ1-5, with 9 bases lining up with TRBD1. V dropped 5 bases and J dropped 4; count of bases not matched to a gene: 9. CDR1 and CDR2 (germline): MDHEN, SYDVKM. The CDR3 is made up of 16 amino acids. The CDR3 spells CASSRRGQGRNQPQHF. The CDR3 nucleotides are TGTGCCAGCAGTCGACGAGGACAGGGGAGGAATCAGCCCCAGCATTTT.

This rearrangement joins TRBV7-3 to TRBJ2-7; 7 nucleotides match TRBD1. From germline, CDR1 is SGHTA and CDR2 FQGTGA. V was clipped by 4 bases and J by 10 bases; unmatched bases: 10. The CDR3 sequence is 13 residues long. CDR3 protein: CASSWGQGDKQYF. CDR3 sequence (DNA): TGTGCCAGCAGCTGGGGCCAGGGGGATAAACAGTACTTC.

The V and J genes are TRBV19 and TRBJ1-5, with D possibly matching TRBD1 (5 bases). The germline V gene has CDR1 LNHDA and CDR2 SQIVND (reference sequence). Between the trimmed V and J ends, which lost 6 bases and 5 bases, there was a span of 14 bases. The CDR3 has 14 residues. The CDR3 sequence is CASRSDRNYQPQHF. For the CDR3, the DNA is TGTGCCAGTAGGAGTGACAGAAACTATCAGCCCCAGCATTTT.

V is TRBV7-2 and J is TRBJ2-1; D might be TRBD2 (6 bases). The CDR3 is 15 residues long. Germline values: CDR1 SGHTA, CDR2 FQGNSA. V lost 1 base and J lost 10, with 17 bases in between. CDR3 loop: CASSLGTLGAGEQFF. Here the CDR3 DNA reads TGTGCCAGCAGCTTAGGGACTCTTGGGGCGGGGGAGCAGTTCTTC. Together with reference TRBV7-2 and TRBJ2-1, the CDR3 gives the full variable domain: GAGVSQSPSNKVTEKGKDVELRCDPISGHTALYWYRQSLGQGLEFLIYFQGNSAPDKSGLPSDRFSAERTGGSVSTLTIQRTQQEDSAVYLCASSLGTLGAGEQFFGPGTRLTVL.

The V gene is TRBV6-5, the J gene TRBJ2-1; 10 positions agree with TRBD1. Germline V gene sequence: CDR1 MNHEY, CDR2 SVGAGI. J was trimmed by 10 bases and V by 4 bases; bases with no gene match: 13. The CDR3 spans 16 residues. The CDR3 reads CASSSSGTGVTREQFF. As DNA, the CDR3 is TGTGCCAGCAGTTCATCCGGGACAGGGGTAACAAGGGAGCAGTTCTTC.

V gene TRBV18 combines with J gene TRBJ1-5, with TRBD1 as a possible D gene (5 bases). Germline CDR1 reads KGHSH; CDR2 reads LQKENI. V dropped 3 bases and J dropped 9 bases, with 24 bases sitting between them. The CDR3 is 17 amino acids. The CDR3 is CASSPGKTDDHGGPQHF. CDR3 DNA: TGTGCCAGCTCACCGGGCAAGACAGACGACCATGGTGGGCCCCAGCATTTT.

The table lists this clone with a count of one. The chain joins TRBV4-1 to TRBJ2-2; weak D call: TRBD1 (5 bases). This CDR3 is built from 15 residues. V was shortened by 4 bases and J by 3 bases, with 12 bases between the two germline ends. Germline CDR1 and CDR2: MGHRA and YSYEKL. For the CDR3, the DNA is TGCGCCAGCAGCCCTGTCGACAGTTACACCGGGGAGCTGTTTTTT. Translating gives CASSPVDSYTGELFF.

This clone has only one observation. The chain joins TRBV6-5 to TRBJ1-2; perhaps TRBD1 as D (6 bases). The CDR3 has 14 amino acids. Germline V CDR1 and CDR2: MNHEY, SVGAGI. Trimming left V 6 bases short and J 2 bases short, with 13 bases between. CDR3 bases: TGTGCCAGCAGCAAGGGGGACACGAACTATGGCTACACCTTC. It specifies CASSKGDTNYGYTF.

In DNA form, the CDR3 reads TGTGCCAGCAAAGGGACAGCCGTTAATCAGCCCCAGCATTTT. Protein: CASKGTAVNQPQHF. The J gene is TRBJ1-5, the V gene TRBV2; 7 bases agree with TRBD1. V shed 7 bases and J 4 bases; nucleotides not matched to a gene: 7. The V gene's germline CDR1 is SNHLY and CDR2 FYNNEI. This CDR3 has 14 residues.

In its sample, this clone was seen once. The chain links TRBV5-4 to TRBJ1-2; TRBD1 aligns across 7 bases. CDR1 and CDR2 (germline): SGHNT, YYREEE (reference sequence). The CDR3 runs to 16 residues. V was pared by 3 bases and J by 7 bases, with 15 bases of the junction left unmatched. The CDR3 coding sequence is TGTGCCAGCAGCTCATACTCGACAGGGAGAACCCTTGGCTACACCTTC. This codes for CASSSYSTGRTLGYTF.

The chain carries TRBV2 and TRBJ1-5, with 8 bases lining up with TRBD1. The CDR3 is 17 amino acids. CDR1 and CDR2 (germline): SNHLY, FYNNEI. The V and J ends lost 3 bases and 0 bases, in that order; junction bases with no gene match: 7. The DNA of the CDR3 is TGTGCCAGCAGTGAGGACAGGGTGGGATATAGCAATCAGCCCCAGCATTTT. This gives the protein CASSEDRVGYSNQPQHF.

V is TRBV7-2 and J is TRBJ2-1, with 8 positions matching TRBD2. In germline, CDR1 is SGHTA, CDR2 FQGNSA. V trimming: 1 base; J trimming: 7 bases; junction bases outside the gene matches: 9. The CDR3 consists of 16 residues. The CDR3 coding sequence is TGTGCCAGCAGCTTAGAAGGTCGGGGGGGCGGAAATGAGCAGTTCTTC. Its protein product is CASSLEGRGGGNEQFF.

This clone has more than one count but fewer than ten. The V and J genes are TRBV28 and TRBJ1-5; 12 positions match TRBD1. The CDR3 runs 17 residues. Germline loops: CDR1 MDHEN, CDR2 SYDVKM. V lost 5 bases, J lost 5 bases, and 10 bases stayed unmatched. The CDR3, as DNA: TGTGCCAGCAGTCAGGGACAGGGGGCAATAGTCTATCAGCCCCAGCATTTT. It yields the protein CASSQGQGAIVYQPQHF.

This chain connects TRBV27 to TRBJ1-3; D call uncertain. Trimming shortened V by 0 bases and J by 0 bases, and 9 bases separated the two germline ends. The CDR3 contains 16 residues. In germline, CDR1 is MNHEY, CDR2 SMNVEV (reference sequence). The CDR3 region is CASSLSGDLSGNTIYF. CDR3 sequence (DNA): TGTGCCAGCAGTTTATCGGGAGACCTCTCTGGAAACACCATATATTTT.

The chain combines TRBV2 with TRBJ2-1, with D perhaps TRBD2 (6 bases). The CDR3 has 12 residues. Germline CDR1 is SNHLY and CDR2 is FYNNEI. V lost 6 bases to trimming and J lost 8 bases, with 11 bases between them. CDR3 nucleotides: TGTGCCAGCAGACGGGAGTTGCATGAGCAGTTCTTC. Its translation is CASRRELHEQFF.

This chain connects TRBV19 to TRBJ2-6; the match to TRBD2 covers 10 bases. The length of the CDR3 is 17 residues. V lost 8 bases and J lost 0; bases outside the gene matches: 7. Germline loops: CDR1 LNHDA, CDR2 SQIVND (reference sequence). In DNA, the CDR3 is TGTGCCAGTTCACCGAGCGGGGGGGGCTCTGGGGCCAACGTCCTGACTTTC. It translates to CASSPSGGGSGANVLTF.

V is TRBV6-5 and J is TRBJ2-2; the D gene is possibly TRBD1 (5 bases). V lost 4 bases to trimming and J lost 5 bases, with 11 bases between them. Per germline, CDR1 MNHEY and CDR2 SVGAGI. This CDR3 is 14 amino acids long. The CDR3 DNA reads TGTGCCAGCAGTTCCCACAGGAGAACCGGGGAGCTGTTTTTT. This gives the protein CASSSHRRTGELFF.

This rearrangement joins TRBV6-1 to TRBJ1-5; 7 bases agree with TRBD1. The CDR3 sequence is 15 residues long. Trimming cost V 3 bases and J 3 bases; bases outside gene matches: 5. The germline V gene encodes CDR1 MNHNS and CDR2 SASEGT. The CDR3 loop reads CASSEGRGFNQPQHF. CDR3 bases: TGTGCCAGCAGTGAGGGCAGGGGGTTCAATCAGCCCCAGCATTTT.